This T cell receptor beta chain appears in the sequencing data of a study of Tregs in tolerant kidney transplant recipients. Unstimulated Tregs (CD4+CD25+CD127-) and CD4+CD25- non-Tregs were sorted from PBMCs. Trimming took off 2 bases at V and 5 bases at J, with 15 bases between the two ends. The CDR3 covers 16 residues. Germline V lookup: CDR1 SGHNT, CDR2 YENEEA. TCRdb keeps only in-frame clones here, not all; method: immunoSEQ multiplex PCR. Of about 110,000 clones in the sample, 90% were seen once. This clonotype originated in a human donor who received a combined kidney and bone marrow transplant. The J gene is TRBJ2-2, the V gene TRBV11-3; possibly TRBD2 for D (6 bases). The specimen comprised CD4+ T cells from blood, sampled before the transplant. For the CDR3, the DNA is TGTGCCAGCAGCTTAAATCACGGCGGGGATACCGGGGAGCTGTTTTTT. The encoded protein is CASSLNHGGDTGELFF.